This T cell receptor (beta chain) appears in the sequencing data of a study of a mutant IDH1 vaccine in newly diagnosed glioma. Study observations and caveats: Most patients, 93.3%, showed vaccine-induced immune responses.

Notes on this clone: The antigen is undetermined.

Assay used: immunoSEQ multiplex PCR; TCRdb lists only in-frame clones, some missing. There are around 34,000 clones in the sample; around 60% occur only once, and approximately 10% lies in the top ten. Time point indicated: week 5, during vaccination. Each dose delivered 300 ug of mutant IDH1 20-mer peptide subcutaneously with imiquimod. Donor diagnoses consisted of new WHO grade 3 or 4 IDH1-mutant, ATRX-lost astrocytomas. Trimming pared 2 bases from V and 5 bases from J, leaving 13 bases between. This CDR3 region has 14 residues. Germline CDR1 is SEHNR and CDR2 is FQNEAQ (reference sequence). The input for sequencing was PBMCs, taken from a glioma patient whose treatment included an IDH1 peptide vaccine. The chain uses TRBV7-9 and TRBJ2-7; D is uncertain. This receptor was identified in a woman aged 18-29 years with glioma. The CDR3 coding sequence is TGTGCCAGCAGCTTATTTACGACCTTGGACGAGCAGTACTTC. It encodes CASSLFTTLDEQYF.